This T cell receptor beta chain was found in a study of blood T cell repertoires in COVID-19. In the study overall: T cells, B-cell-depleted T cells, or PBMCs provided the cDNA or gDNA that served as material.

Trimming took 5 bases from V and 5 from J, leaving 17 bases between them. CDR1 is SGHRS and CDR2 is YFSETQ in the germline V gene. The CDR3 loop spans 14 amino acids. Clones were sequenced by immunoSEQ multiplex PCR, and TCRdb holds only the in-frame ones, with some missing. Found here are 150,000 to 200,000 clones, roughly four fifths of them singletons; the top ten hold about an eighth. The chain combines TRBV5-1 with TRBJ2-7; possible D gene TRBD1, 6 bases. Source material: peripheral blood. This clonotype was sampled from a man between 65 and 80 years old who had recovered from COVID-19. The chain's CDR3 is CASSPTPGQHEQYF. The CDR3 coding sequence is TGCGCCAGCAGTCCGACCCCGGGACAACACGAGCAGTACTTC.